The 32 T cell receptor beta chains given below trace back to one sample, sequenced in a study of T cell responses to AZD1222 COVID-19 vaccine. Only in-frame clones appear in the TCRdb table, and some are missing; sequencing was by immunoSEQ multiplex PCR. The profile shows 200,000 or so clones, around 93% of them singletons. The source was peripheral blood, collected on day 0 of AZD1222 vaccination. Receptors originate from an adult in good health.

This clone occurred once. A junction boundary mismatches the germline segment, possibly from a read error. V and J are TRBV7-3 and TRBJ2-3; a weak D match, TRBD1 (6 bases). Germline values: CDR1 SGHTA, CDR2 FQGTGA. The CDR3 spans 13 residues. The DNA for the CDR3 is TGTGCCAGCAGCCCCCGGCCGACAGGTACGCAGTATTTT. As protein: CASSPRPTGTQYF.

The chain combines TRBV24-1 with TRBJ2-7; D is uncertain. V lost 2 bases and J 4 bases, leaving 5 bases between the germline ends. The CDR3 consists of 12 residues. Per germline, CDR1 KGHDR and CDR2 SFDVKD. In DNA, the CDR3 is TGTGCCACCAGTGATTCGAATTACGAGCAGTACTTC. This gives the protein CATSDSNYEQYF.

This chain links TRBV19 with TRBJ1-1; no clear D gene. The germline V gene has CDR1 LNHDA and CDR2 SQIVND (reference sequence). The CDR3 has 14 amino acids. Trimming pared 9 bases from V and 0 bases from J, leaving 14 bases between. In DNA, the CDR3 is TGTGCCAGCCACGGACCGACGATGAACACTGAAGCTTTCTTT. Its translation: CASHGPTMNTEAFF.

The CDR3 region has the DNA TGTGCCACCAGTGATTCGAACAGGGGAAAAATAGCGGGGGCCAACGTCCTGACTTTC. Protein: CATSDSNRGKIAGANVLTF. This chain links TRBV24-1 with TRBJ2-6; 7 bases align to TRBD1. The J segment lost 4 bases and the V segment lost 2 bases, leaving 13 bases of the junction unmatched. CDR1 and CDR2 from the germline V gene are KGHDR and SFDVKD. This CDR3 has 19 amino acids.

This sequence joins TRBV28 and TRBJ1-2; 7 positions match TRBD1. The length of the CDR3 is 13 residues. From germline, CDR1 is MDHEN and CDR2 SYDVKM. The J segment lost 3 bases and the V segment lost 8 bases, leaving 6 bases of the junction unmatched. CDR3 amino acids: CASRDSGYYGYTF. In DNA form, the CDR3 reads TGTGCCAGCCGGGACAGTGGATACTATGGCTACACCTTC.

This rearrangement joins TRBV2 to TRBJ2-4; 8 bases align to TRBD2. The CDR3 extends over 14 amino acids. Germline trimming cut 8 bases from V and 6 bases from J; bases unmatched to any gene: 9. Germline V gives CDR1 SNHLY, CDR2 FYNNEI. CDR3 protein: CASRLRLAPNIQYF. CDR3 bases: TGTGCCAGCCGACTCCGACTAGCGCCAAACATTCAGTACTTC.

The rearrangement joins TRBV7-9 to TRBJ1-4; the match to TRBD1 covers 7 bases. Losses at the gene ends were 4 bases for V and 8 bases for J; bases not matched to a gene: 10. CDR1 and CDR2 (germline): SEHNR, FQNEAQ (reference sequence). The CDR3 has 15 residues. The CDR3 protein is CASSSETGRREKLFF. For the CDR3, the DNA is TGTGCCAGCAGCTCCGAGACAGGGCGTCGCGAAAAACTGTTTTTT. The variable domain in full, completed from reference TRBV7-9 and TRBJ1-4, reads DTGVSQNPRHKITKRGQNVTFRCDPISEHNRLYWYRQTLGQGPEFLTYFQNEAQLEKSRLLSDRFSAERPKGSFSTLEIQRTEQGDSAMYLCASSSETGRREKLFFGSGTQLSVL.

This sequence joins TRBV21-1 and TRBJ1-2; the D call TRBD1 from the table was never checked on the DNA. TRBV21-1 is listed as a pseudogene. The CDR3 length is 16 residues. In DNA form, the CDR3 reads TGTGCCAGCAGCAAAGGGGGGGGACAGGTGGACTATGGCTACACCTTC. Residues: CASSKGGGQVDYGYTF.

This CDR3 reads CASSYLADTGELFF. CDR3 sequence (DNA): TGCGCCAGCAGCTATCTAGCGGACACCGGGGAGCTGTTTTTT. The chain is built from TRBV5-1 and TRBJ2-2; 7 bases line up with TRBD2. Germline V gene sequence: CDR1 SGHRS, CDR2 YFSETQ. V lost 3 bases and J lost 3; bases outside the gene matches: 2. There are 14 residues in the CDR3.

The chain links TRBV28 to TRBJ2-7; 14 bases line up with TRBD2. CDR1 and CDR2 (germline): MDHEN, SYDVKM. V was pared by 5 bases and J by 4 bases, with 10 bases of the junction left unmatched. The CDR3 is 17 residues long. The CDR3 protein is CASSAIGTSGRFYEQYF. CDR3 in DNA: TGTGCCAGCAGTGCCATAGGGACTAGCGGGAGATTTTACGAGCAGTACTTC. Using reference TRBV28 and TRBJ2-7 for the parts outside the CDR3, the full variable domain is DVKVTQSSRYLVKRTGEKVFLECVQDMDHENMFWYRQDPGLGLRLIYFSYDVKMKEKGDIPEGYSVSREKKERFSLILESASTNQTSMYLCASSAIGTSGRFYEQYFGPGTRLTVT.

V usage is TRBV6-2 or TRBV6-3 and J usage is TRBJ1-2; D is undetermined. Germline-derived CDR1 and CDR2 are MNHEY and SVGEGT. The CDR3 length is 14 residues. With 7 bases removed from V and 2 bases from J, the gap between germline ends came to 14 bases. The chain's CDR3 is CASTPGVLNYGYTF. The DNA for the CDR3 is TGTGCCAGCACCCCCGGGGTTTTGAACTATGGCTACACCTTC.

This chain joins TRBV6-6 and TRBJ1-5; D is unclear. There are 15 residues in the CDR3. Trimming left V 0 bases short and J 6 bases short, with 12 bases between. Germline V gene sequence: CDR1 MNHNY, CDR2 SVGAGI (reference sequence). The CDR3 reads CASSYSTEWGQPQHF. CDR3 in DNA: TGTGCCAGCAGTTACTCTACGGAGTGGGGTCAGCCCCAGCATTTT.

This clone was observed a single time. The chain employs TRBV24-1 and TRBJ2-1; no definite D call. From germline, CDR1 is KGHDR and CDR2 SFDVKD. The CDR3 totals 13 residues. Trimming shortened V by 0 bases and J by 6 bases, and 5 bases separated the two germline ends. The CDR3 coding sequence is TGTGCCACCAGTGATTTGAGGTTCAATGAGCAGTTCTTC. Residues: CATSDLRFNEQFF.

The V and J genes are TRBV7-2 and TRBJ2-7; maybe TRBD2 (6 bases). Germline V CDR1 and CDR2: SGHTA, FQGNSA. Trimming took 1 base from V and 3 from J, leaving 19 bases between them. The CDR3 has 17 residues. CDR3 loop: CASSLEGIGRGFYEQYF. The CDR3, as DNA: TGTGCCAGCAGCTTAGAGGGTATAGGACGGGGGTTCTACGAGCAGTACTTC.

The chain recombines TRBV30 with TRBJ1-1; tentative D call: TRBD1 (5 bases). The CDR3 spans 10 residues. V shed 5 bases and J shed 7 bases, with 8 bases lying between them. Germline V lookup: CDR1 GTSNPN, CDR2 SVGIG (reference sequence). The CDR3 here is CAWGTFEAFF. The CDR3 nucleotides are TGTGCCTGGGGGACGTTTGAAGCTTTCTTT.

This clone came up once. The rearrangement uses TRBV6-6 and TRBJ1-2; D unresolved. This CDR3 has 13 amino acids. Germline CDR1 MNHNY, CDR2 SVGAGI (reference sequence). V lost 5 bases, J lost 2 bases, and 9 bases lay in between. CDR3 region: CASSETQNYGYTF. The CDR3 bases are TGTGCCAGCAGTGAGACGCAGAACTATGGCTACACCTTC.

The chain couples TRBV18 to TRBJ2-7; tentatively, D is TRBD2 (6 bases). The CDR3 loop spans 13 amino acids. Germline V CDR1 and CDR2: KGHSH, LQKENI. V was shortened by 3 bases and J by 1 base, with 7 bases between the two germline ends. Written as DNA, the CDR3 is TGTGCCAGCTCACCGGGAGGATCCTACGAGCAGTACTTC. Translation gives CASSPGGSYEQYF.

The chain recombines TRBV7-3 with TRBJ1-1; possible D gene TRBD1, 5 bases. The germline CDR1 and CDR2 sequences are SGHTA and FQGTGA. Trimming cost V 5 bases and J 1 base, with 11 bases left between them. The CDR3 has 14 amino acids. CDR3 residues: CASSPVGGNTEAFF. CDR3 coding DNA: TGTGCCAGCAGCCCGGTGGGGGGGAACACTGAAGCTTTCTTT.

V usage is TRBV2 and J usage is TRBJ1-4; D not certain. Germline-derived CDR1 and CDR2 are SNHLY and FYNNEI. The ends were cut back, 8 bases at V and 8 bases at J, with 9 bases in the middle. The CDR3 totals 11 residues. The CDR3 nucleotides are TGTGCCAGCCTGGTAGGGGAAAAACTGTTTTTT. Its protein product is CASLVGEKLFF.

The CDR3 spells CASSERNTYNEQFF. The CDR3 DNA follows: TGTGCCAGCAGTGAAAGAAATACCTACAATGAGCAGTTCTTC. The V gene is TRBV2, the J gene TRBJ2-1; D not certain. In germline, CDR1 is SNHLY, CDR2 FYNNEI. The CDR3 runs to 14 residues. V was clipped by 2 bases and J by 2 bases, with 7 bases between them.

The rearrangement joins TRBV9 to TRBJ2-1; 8 bases match TRBD2. The germline CDR1 and CDR2 sequences are SGDLS and YYNGEE. The CDR3 runs to 16 residues. After removal of 0 bases from V and 6 bases from J, the junction contained 8 bases not matched to a gene. The CDR3 loop is CASSVGPGTRGNEQFF. Written as DNA, the CDR3 is TGTGCCAGCAGCGTAGGTCCCGGGACTAGGGGCAATGAGCAGTTCTTC. The entire variable domain, with the rest obtained from reference TRBV9 and TRBJ2-1, is as follows: DSGVTQTPKHLITATGQRVTLRCSPRSGDLSVYWYQQSLDQGLQFLIQYYNGEERAKGNILERFSAQQFPDLHSELNLSSLELGDSALYFCASSVGPGTRGNEQFFGPGTRLTVL.

The J gene is TRBJ2-7, the V gene TRBV18; 9 nucleotides agree with TRBD2. Germline CDR1 is KGHSH and CDR2 is LQKENI. There are 14 residues in the CDR3. V lost 4 bases to trimming and J lost 5 bases; unmatched junction nucleotides: 6. CDR3 in amino acids: CASSLVAGEHEQYF. Here the CDR3 DNA reads TGTGCCAGCTCACTCGTAGCGGGAGAGCACGAGCAGTACTTC.

This chain links TRBV7-6 with TRBJ1-1; tentatively, D is TRBD1 (5 bases). Germline V CDR1 and CDR2: SGHVS, FNYEAQ. The V end was cut by 5 bases, the J end by 5 bases, with 12 bases between. The CDR3 length is 13 residues. The CDR3 is CASSEGVWTEAFF. The CDR3 DNA reads TGTGCCAGCAGCGAAGGGGTTTGGACTGAAGCTTTCTTT.

This chain's CDR3 is CASSLLQDRSSYNEQFF. The DNA for the CDR3 is TGCGCCAGCAGCTTACTCCAGGACAGGAGCTCCTACAATGAGCAGTTCTTC. V gene TRBV4-1 combines with J gene TRBJ2-1, with TRBD1 identical over 7 bases. The CDR3 contains 17 residues. Germline trimming cut 5 bases from V and 0 bases from J; bases unmatched to any gene: 10. Per the germline V gene, CDR1 is MGHRA and CDR2 is YSYEKL.

The chain is built from TRBV18 and TRBJ1-1; D unclear. Trimming took 3 bases from V and 0 from J, leaving 8 bases between them. The CDR3 has 14 amino acids. Germline loops: CDR1 KGHSH, CDR2 LQKENI. The CDR3 sequence: CASSPRRVNTEAFF. The CDR3, as DNA: TGTGCCAGCTCACCCCGCCGGGTGAACACTGAAGCTTTCTTT. Variable domain in full (rest from reference TRBV18 and TRBJ1-1): NAGVMQNPRHLVRRRGQEARLRCSPMKGHSHVYWYRQLPEEGLKFMVYLQKENIIDESGMPKERFSAEFPKEGPSILRIQQVVRGDSAAYFCASSPRRVNTEAFFGQGTRLTVV.

The chain carries TRBV10-1 and TRBJ2-7, with D hard to call. V was shortened by 3 bases and J by 3 bases, with 9 bases between the two germline ends. The CDR3 spans 13 residues. Germline CDR1 and CDR2: WNHNN and SYGVQD (reference sequence). CDR3 sequence (DNA): TGCGCCAGCAGTGAAGGGTTAGGCTACGAGCAGTACTTC. Protein sequence: CASSEGLGYEQYF.

The chain is built from TRBV7-8 and TRBJ2-7; D is perhaps TRBD1 (7 bases). The CDR3 is made up of 15 amino acids. The V end was cut by 2 bases, the J end by 2 bases, with 13 bases between. Per germline, CDR1 SGHVS and CDR2 FQNEAQ. The DNA of the CDR3 is TGTGCCAGCAGCTTAATTCAGGGGGGAACCTACGAGCAGTACTTC. This codes for CASSLIQGGTYEQYF.

The chain employs TRBV6-1 and TRBJ2-4; D might be TRBD1 (6 bases). Trimming left V 1 base short and J 9 bases short, with 13 bases between. The germline CDR1 and CDR2 sequences are MNHNS and SASEGT. The CDR3 length is 14 residues. The CDR3 bases are TGTGCCAGCAGTGAAGGGACAGCGAGACCCATTCAGTACTTC. Its protein is CASSEGTARPIQYF.

This clone was seen only once. The chain is built from TRBV5-1 and TRBJ1-1, with D possibly being TRBD1 (5 bases). The length of the CDR3 is 15 residues. Germline CDR1 is SGHRS and CDR2 is YFSETQ. Trimming shortened V by 3 bases and J by 5 bases, and 17 bases separated the two germline ends. CDR3 loop: CASSSTGTLGTEAFF. CDR3 DNA: TGCGCCAGCAGCTCCACCGGGACCCTGGGGACTGAAGCTTTCTTT.

This clone was seen a single time. The CDR3 DNA is TGTGCCAGCAGCTTCGACAGCGTCAATCAGCCCCAGCATTTT. Translated: CASSFDSVNQPQHF. The gene calls are TRBV7-9 and TRBJ1-5, with D perhaps TRBD1 (5 bases). CDR3 size: 14 residues. V was trimmed by 3 bases and J by 3 bases, leaving 9 bases between them. Germline CDR1 SEHNR, CDR2 FQNEAQ (reference sequence). The full variable domain, rest sourced from reference TRBV7-9 and TRBJ1-5, is DTGVSQNPRHKITKRGQNVTFRCDPISEHNRLYWYRQTLGQGPEFLTYFQNEAQLEKSRLLSDRFSAERPKGSFSTLEIQRTEQGDSAMYLCASSFDSVNQPQHFGDGTRLSIL.

This chain links TRBV5-1 with TRBJ2-2, with 9 bases lining up with TRBD1. Germline CDR1 is SGHRS and CDR2 is YFSETQ. CDR3 length equals 16 residues. V lost 1 base to trimming and J lost 4 bases; unmatched junction nucleotides: 5. The DNA of the CDR3 is TGCGCCAGCAGCTTGTCGGTACAGGGGGCCACCGGGGAGCTGTTTTTT. Translation: CASSLSVQGATGELFF.

The chain employs TRBV7-2 and TRBJ1-5; 7 nucleotides agree with TRBD1. The V gene end was trimmed by 3 bases and the J gene end by 9 bases; junction bases not matched to a gene: 8. Germline lookup yields CDR1 SGHTA and CDR2 FQGNSA. The CDR3 is 14 residues long. In DNA, the CDR3 is TGTGCCAGCAGCTTTAAGACAGGGTATAGGCCCCAGCATTTT. Amino acid sequence: CASSFKTGYRPQHF.